This passage covers 31 T cell receptor beta chains from one sample sequenced in a study of blood T cells in healthy people across ages (dated by TCRdb to the mid-2010s). Libraries were constructed by 5' RACE. The sequencer listed for this sample is Illumina HiSeq 2500. A second PCR of about 6 to 11 cycles was run with a J-beta primer mix and a sample-barcoded 5' primer. Through fastp at Q25 and MiXCR, TCRdb rebuilt clones from the public reads, retaining in-frame beta chains. Each record represents a unique CDR3 protein, reported with the most common genes and DNA among its rows. Within this sample are about 780,000 distinct CDR3 sequences, with around a quarter of them counted one time only. 3% of the sample is taken by the ten largest. In addition, the sample was reused for a study of T cells of mothers and their children.

Sequenced material: blood. The receptors originated from a boy between 10 and 17 years old in good health.

There are a few counts of this clonotype. The chain has TRBV14 and TRBJ1-1, with TRBD1 matching over 9 bases. After removal of 9 bases from V and 5 bases from J, the junction contained 19 bases not matched to a gene. The CDR3 consists of 17 residues. Germline lookup yields CDR1 SGHDN and CDR2 FVKESK. The CDR3 spells CASSFGDRETSRTEAFF. As DNA, the CDR3 is TGTGCCAGTAGCTTCGGGGACAGGGAAACCTCCCGGACTGAAGCTTTCTTT.

This chain uses TRBV20-1 with TRBJ2-7; the match to TRBD1 covers 12 bases. From germline, CDR1 is DFQATT and CDR2 SNEGSKA (reference sequence). This CDR3 comprises 16 residues. Trimming at V came to 3 bases and at J to 4 bases, leaving 10 bases not matched to a gene. The CDR3 sequence is CSARPPGTGGAYEQYF. CDR3 in DNA: TGCAGTGCTAGGCCGCCCGGGACAGGGGGCGCGTACGAGCAGTACTTC.

CDR3 amino acids: CASSVAEGGYTF. For the CDR3, the DNA is TGTGCCAGCAGCGTAGCGGAGGGAGGCTACACCTTC. V and J are TRBV9 and TRBJ1-2; D is ambiguous. V was trimmed by 0 bases and J by 8 bases, leaving 8 bases between them. This CDR3 has 12 residues. Germline V gene lookup returns CDR1 SGDLS and CDR2 YYNGEE.

Turning to this clonotype: One junction end does not reproduce the germline sequence, and a read error may be involved. The J gene is TRBJ2-7, the V gene TRBV11-1; tentatively, D is TRBD2 (6 bases). Germline CDR1 is SGHAT and CDR2 is FQDESV (reference sequence). This CDR3 region has 12 residues. The CDR3 nucleotides are TGTGCCAGCAGCTTTCTGGAGGGCGAGCAGCACTTC. It encodes CASSFLEGEQHF.

This clonotype was counted only a few times. This chain connects TRBV7-9 to TRBJ2-1; no reliable D call. The last part of the DNA fits TRBJ2-5 better; the J call may be wrong. This CDR3 has 15 residues. Germline CDR1 and CDR2: SEHNR and FQNEAQ (reference sequence). The CDR3 region is CASSSFGGLRETQYF. The CDR3 DNA reads as TGTGCCAGCAGTTCCTTTGGCGGTCTTCGGGAGACCCAGTACTTC.

This clonotype was seen a handful of times. The genes are TRBV29-1 and TRBJ2-5, with 11 positions matching TRBD1. CDR1 is SQVTM, CDR2 ANQGSEA, per germline. This CDR3 region has 14 residues. With 5 bases clipped from V and 11 bases from J, the junction kept 13 bases outside the gene matches. The CDR3, as DNA: TGCAGCGTTAAGAGGACAGGGGGCTTTTATGAGCAGTACTTC. Translation: CSVKRTGGFYEQYF.

V gene TRBV18 combines with J gene TRBJ1-3; possibly TRBD1 for D (5 bases). Germline lookup yields CDR1 KGHSH and CDR2 LQKENI. The CDR3 runs to 17 residues. V was trimmed by 10 bases and J by 2 bases, leaving 24 bases between them. CDR3 sequence reads: CANSREGPPITGNTIYF. CDR3 sequence (DNA): TGTGCCAACTCGCGCGAGGGACCCCCGATCACTGGAAACACCATATATTTT.

This clonotype was observed a handful of times. The chain is built from TRBV19 and TRBJ2-6, with TRBD1 matching over 12 bases. CDR3 length: 18 residues. J gave up 2 bases and V 4 bases, and 6 bases lay outside the gene matches. Germline values: CDR1 LNHDA, CDR2 SQIVND (reference sequence). Here the CDR3 reads CASSNTGTGGAGANVLTF. CDR3 nucleotide sequence: TGTGCCAGTAGTAATACCGGGACAGGGGGCGCTGGGGCCAACGTCCTGACTTTC.

This clonotype was detected a few times. V usage is TRBV18 and J usage is TRBJ2-1; 8 nucleotides agree with TRBD2. With V trimmed by 3 bases and J by 7 bases, 2 bases remained unmatched. The V gene's germline CDR1 is KGHSH and CDR2 LQKENI. This CDR3 has 13 residues. CDR3 DNA: TGTGCCAGCTCACCCGGGGGGGCAAATGAGCAGTTCTTC. Protein: CASSPGGANEQFF.

V and J are TRBV27 and TRBJ1-5; TRBD1 matches at 8 bases. V dropped 7 bases and J dropped 3; count of bases not matched to a gene: 8. This CDR3 spans 15 amino acids. Germline V gene sequence: CDR1 MNHEY, CDR2 SMNVEV (reference sequence). The CDR3 nucleotides read TGTGCCAGCAACAGGACAGGGAGCCACAATCAGCCCCAGCATTTT. This codes for CASNRTGSHNQPQHF.

This clonotype has only a few counts. The V and J genes are TRBV9 and TRBJ2-1, with a tentative D call TRBD1 (6 bases). Germline CDR1 and CDR2: SGDLS and YYNGEE. There are 15 residues in the CDR3. Trimming removed 3 bases at V and 8 bases at J, with 18 bases between. The CDR3 reads CASSARQVEGDEQFF. The DNA of the CDR3 is TGTGCCAGCAGCGCGAGACAGGTAGAAGGAGATGAGCAGTTCTTC.

There are a few counts of this clonotype. At one end the junction does not follow the germline gene, possibly because of a read error. V and J are TRBV12-3 or TRBV12-4 and TRBJ1-6; tentative D call: TRBD1 (5 bases). The CDR3 runs to 14 residues. This chain's CDR3 is CAGSTQGPRTPLHF. DNA of the CDR3: TGTGCCGGCAGTACCCAGGGCCCGAGGACACCCCTCCACTTT.

The chain recombines TRBV2 with TRBJ2-3, with D uncertain. The CDR3 runs to 13 residues. V was pared by 7 bases and J by 1 base, with 9 bases between. Germline CDR1 is SNHLY and CDR2 is FYNNEI. CDR3 loop: CASIRPRTDTQYF. The CDR3 bases are TGTGCCAGCATTCGGCCCCGCACAGATACGCAGTATTTT.

This clonotype turned up a few times. This chain uses TRBV4-1 with TRBJ1-3, with 7 bases matching TRBD1. The CDR3 consists of 17 residues. Germline lookup yields CDR1 MGHRA and CDR2 YSYEKL. Trimming at V came to 3 bases and at J to 2 bases, leaving 10 bases not matched to a gene. CDR3 in amino acids: CASSHPPGQYTGNTIYF. The CDR3 DNA reads as TGCGCCAGCAGCCATCCCCCGGGACAGTACACTGGAAACACCATATATTTT.

This clonotype was seen many times. The chain joins TRBV7-9 to TRBJ2-5; TRBD1 is a possible D gene (6 bases). Germline-derived CDR1 and CDR2 are SEHNR and FQNEAQ (reference sequence). V was shortened by 5 bases and J by 2 bases, with 9 bases between the two germline ends. The CDR3 has 13 amino acids. CDR3 amino acids: CASSAGVQETQYF. CDR3 in DNA: TGTGCCAGCAGCGCAGGGGTTCAAGAGACCCAGTACTTC.

This chain uses TRBV20-1 with TRBJ2-5; 9 bases map to TRBD2. The DNA matches TRBJ2-1 better at its end, which makes the J call doubtful. This CDR3 is 17 amino acids long. Per germline, CDR1 DFQATT and CDR2 SNEGSKA (reference sequence). The CDR3 DNA is TGCAGTGCTCAAGCCGCGGGGGGGCCAGTCATTGGCAATGAGCAGTTCTTC. This gives the protein CSAQAAGGPVIGNEQFF.

The J gene is TRBJ1-2, the V gene TRBV10-3, with D possibly matching TRBD1 (5 bases). The CDR3 runs 16 residues. The germline V gene encodes CDR1 ENHRY and CDR2 SYGVKD. V was shortened by 0 bases and J by 0 bases, with 11 bases between the two germline ends. CDR3 in DNA: TGTGCCATCAGTGAGTCGAAGGGGAGGGCTAACTATGGCTACACCTTC. Residues: CAISESKGRANYGYTF.

This chain connects TRBV4-2 to TRBJ2-5; 8 nucleotides match TRBD2. Germline CDR1 and CDR2: LGHNA and YNFKEQ. The CDR3 runs to 17 residues. With 0 bases clipped from V and 5 bases from J, the junction kept 11 bases outside the gene matches. In DNA form, the CDR3 reads TGTGCCAGCAGCCAAGAATCCGTGGCGGGGGGACACGAGACCCAGTACTTC. Translation gives CASSQESVAGGHETQYF.

The chain is built from TRBV11-2 and TRBJ2-1; tentatively, D is TRBD1 (6 bases). The DNA matches TRBJ2-5 better at its end, which makes the J call doubtful. The CDR3 has 14 amino acids. The germline V gene encodes CDR1 SGHAT and CDR2 FQNNGV. CDR3 sequence (DNA): TGTGCCAGCAGCTTAGAGAGGGGGTTTGAGACCCAGTACTTC. Its protein product is CASSLERGFETQYF.

The chain uses TRBV18 and TRBJ2-5, with D unclear. V was cut by 3 bases and J by 4 bases, with 15 bases left in between. The V gene's germline CDR1 is KGHSH and CDR2 LQKENI. The CDR3 is 15 residues long. CDR3 DNA sequence: TGTGCCAGCTCACCGTCAGGCCAGATGGGAGAGACCCAGTACTTC. Amino acid sequence: CASSPSGQMGETQYF.

The rearrangement uses TRBV30 and TRBJ1-2, with TRBD1 matching 8 bases. V shed 7 bases and J 6 bases; nucleotides not matched to a gene: 4. Per germline, CDR1 GTSNPN and CDR2 SVGIG (reference sequence). This CDR3 contains 11 residues. CDR3 DNA: TGTGCCTCCACAGGGGGAGATGGCTACACCTTC. The encoded protein is CASTGGDGYTF.

The sample holds a few counts of this clonotype. This chain joins TRBV20-1 and TRBJ2-1, with 7 bases fitting TRBD2. Trimming cost V 1 base and J 14 bases; bases outside gene matches: 8. The CDR3 runs 12 residues. The germline CDR1 and CDR2 sequences are DFQATT and SNEGSKA (reference sequence). This chain's CDR3 is CSARASAGREFF. CDR3 coding DNA: TGCAGTGCTAGAGCGTCGGCAGGGAGGGAGTTCTTC.

This clonotype was seen more than once but under ten times. This chain links TRBV10-3 with TRBJ1-1; no clear D gene. CDR1 is ENHRY and CDR2 is SYGVKD in the germline V gene. The V end was cut by 5 bases, the J end by 4 bases, with 20 bases between. The CDR3 totals 16 residues. CDR3 amino acids: CAISPNPRESGTEAFF. The CDR3 bases are TGTGCCATCAGTCCGAACCCGAGGGAGTCTGGCACTGAAGCTTTCTTT.

To note about this clonotype: It is unclear where the CDR3 begins or ends on the DNA, so no DNA is shown, and the CDR3 is as TCRdb lists it. This chain uses TRBV11-2 with TRBJ2-5; the table's TRBD1 call for D was not verified on the DNA. The germline V gene has CDR1 SGHAT and CDR2 FQNNGV. The CDR3 has 15 residues if both end residues are counted. The CDR3 spells CASSPWALGNKEKYF.

This clonotype has ten or more counts. The chain carries TRBV5-1 and TRBJ1-4; a possible D gene is TRBD1 (5 bases). Germline-derived CDR1 and CDR2 are SGHRS and YFSETQ. The CDR3 is made up of 14 amino acids. Trimming removed 1 base at V and 1 base at J, with 5 bases between. The CDR3 region has the DNA TGCGCCAGCAGCTTGAGGGGAACTAATGAAAAACTGTTTTTT. This sequence encodes CASSLRGTNEKLFF.

The rearrangement uses TRBV2 and TRBJ2-5; D is uncertain. The CDR3 sequence is 16 residues long. V was shortened by 0 bases and J by 2 bases, with 13 bases between the two germline ends. Per germline, CDR1 SNHLY and CDR2 FYNNEI. In DNA form, the CDR3 reads TGTGCCAGCAGTGAAGCGCTTACCGGTACTCAAGAGACCCAGTACTTC. It is translated as CASSEALTGTQETQYF.

This clonotype appeared a few times. The chain is built from TRBV6-1 and TRBJ1-6; no firm D call. Germline CDR1 and CDR2: MNHNS and SASEGT. Trimming pared 3 bases from V and 7 bases from J, leaving 10 bases between. The CDR3 consists of 14 residues. As DNA, the CDR3 is TGTGCCAGCAGTGATCAGTATGGGAATTCACCCCTCCACTTT. This sequence encodes CASSDQYGNSPLHF.

The chain is built from TRBV30 and TRBJ1-2; possible D gene TRBD1, 5 bases. Germline CDR1 reads GTSNPN; CDR2 reads SVGIG (reference sequence). This CDR3 is built from 12 residues. Between the trimmed V and J ends, which lost 8 bases and 5 bases, there was a span of 15 bases. This CDR3 is CAGGSDRYGYTF. The DNA of the CDR3 is TGTGCCGGGGGGTCTGACCGGTATGGCTACACCTTC.

This chain connects TRBV6-5 to TRBJ1-2; 7 nucleotides agree with TRBD1. The CDR3 spans 17 residues. Germline trimming cut 2 bases from V and 1 base from J; bases unmatched to any gene: 10. Germline V lookup: CDR1 MNHEY, CDR2 SVGAGI. The CDR3 DNA is TGTGCCAGCAGTTACGGGGACAGCCGCCCATTTAACTATGGCTACACCTTC. It yields the protein CASSYGDSRPFNYGYTF.

The CDR3 nucleotides are TGCAGCGTTACAGGCGGGGGACCCGGCGCCGGGGAGCTGTTTTTT. This translates into CSVTGGGPGAGELFF. The rearrangement joins TRBV29-1 to TRBJ2-2; 7 bases line up with TRBD2. The V segment lost 5 bases and the J segment 6 bases; nucleotides outside the gene matches: 12. The germline CDR1 and CDR2 sequences are SQVTM and ANQGSEA. CDR3 length equals 15 residues.

The chain links TRBV25-1 to TRBJ2-3, with D possibly called TRBD1 or TRBD2 (5 bases each). Germline V CDR1 and CDR2: MGHDK, SYGVNS. This CDR3 is 16 amino acids long. Between the trimmed V and J ends, which lost 3 bases and 2 bases, there was a span of 15 bases. DNA for the CDR3: TGTGCCAGCAGTGACACCGGGACGGACGTCACAGATACGCAGTATTTT. This sequence encodes CASSDTGTDVTDTQYF.